Included here is one TCR beta chain sequence, with context. The data were taken from a study of control samples from healthy donors and cancer patients. Clones were read by immunoSEQ multiplex PCR, and TCRdb kept only the in-frame ones, dropping some. Of approximately 100,000 clones listed, more than 70% are singletons. The CDR3 consists of 14 residues. The germline V gene encodes CDR1 MNHEY and CDR2 SVGEGT. V was cut by 2 bases and J by 1 base, with 8 bases left in between. V usage is TRBV6-2 or TRBV6-3 and J usage is TRBJ1-1; D not certain. The clonotype was recovered from a middle-aged woman in good health. Sequenced input: blood. The CDR3 DNA sequence: TGTGCCAGCAGTTACGGTCGGTCGAACACTGAAGCTTTCTTT. This gives the protein CASSYGRSNTEAFF.